One and the same sample provided the 9 T cell receptor beta chains below, sequenced in a study of cytomegalovirus exposure and HLA in healthy donors (dated by TCRdb to about 2017). Library preparation employed the immunoSEQ multiplex PCR assay. TCRdb provides this immuneACCESS table in a form limited to in-frame rearrangements. Some clones are lacking; in checked studies, under half of them reflect an unresolved V gene, and why the rest are absent is not known. Counted in this sample were about 110,000 clones; more than 70% of them appeared once. Of the sample, about 2% falls within the top ten clones. Material for sequencing was PBMCs. The source of these receptors is a woman aged 18-29 years in good health and CMV-seronegative.

The chain joins TRBV30 to TRBJ1-5, with 7 bases fitting TRBD1. The germline V gene encodes CDR1 GTSNPN and CDR2 SVGIG (reference sequence). Trimming at V came to 2 bases and at J to 11 bases, leaving 9 bases not matched to a gene. The CDR3 sequence is 13 residues long. The CDR3 region is CAWSRQGSEAQHF. The CDR3 DNA is TGTGCCTGGAGTAGACAGGGTTCCGAGGCCCAGCATTTT.

V and J are TRBV15 and TRBJ2-7; 9 nucleotides line up with TRBD2. Germline V gene sequence: CDR1 LNHNV, CDR2 YYDKDF (reference sequence). Germline trimming cut 1 base from V and 3 bases from J; bases unmatched to any gene: 1. The CDR3 totals 14 residues. The CDR3 DNA reads as TGTGCCACCAGCAGAGGGACTAGCGACTACGAGCAGTACTTC. Translating it yields CATSRGTSDYEQYF.

The chain carries TRBV9 and TRBJ1-4; TRBD1 agrees at 9 bases. CDR3 length: 14 amino acids. Losses at the gene ends were 3 bases for V and 7 bases for J; bases not matched to a gene: 4. CDR1 is SGDLS, CDR2 YYNGEE, per germline. The DNA for the CDR3 is TGTGCCAGCAGCGGAGGACAGGGGAGTGAAAAACTGTTTTTT. It encodes CASSGGQGSEKLFF.

The chain couples TRBV27 to TRBJ2-7, with TRBD2 as a possible D gene (7 bases). The CDR3 contains 14 residues. V lost 4 bases and J 4 bases, leaving 14 bases between the germline ends. Germline CDR1 is MNHEY and CDR2 is SMNVEV (reference sequence). The CDR3 is CASSYSGGEYEQYF. For the CDR3, the DNA is TGTGCCAGCAGTTACTCGGGGGGCGAATACGAGCAGTACTTC.

The rearrangement links TRBV9 to TRBJ2-7, with a tentative D call TRBD1 (7 bases). Per germline, CDR1 SGDLS and CDR2 YYNGEE. The CDR3 runs 14 residues. The V end lost 3 bases, the J end lost 0 bases, and 10 bases lay between the germline ends. In DNA, the CDR3 is TGTGCCAGCAGCGCAGGGGGGAGCTCCTACGAGCAGTACTTC. It yields the protein CASSAGGSSYEQYF.

The V and J genes are TRBV7-7 and TRBJ2-5; TRBD2 might be the D (5 bases). Trimming cost V 5 bases and J 5 bases, with 18 bases left between them. CDR3 length equals 15 residues. Germline V gives CDR1 SSHAT, CDR2 FNYEAQ (reference sequence). The CDR3 is CASSLGIAPGETQYF. As DNA, the CDR3 is TGTGCCAGCAGCCTCGGGATAGCTCCTGGGGAGACCCAGTACTTC.

The CDR3 DNA reads as TGTGCCAGCAGCGTGGGACAGTTCTACGAGCAGTACTTC. Its translation is CASSVGQFYEQYF. The chain has TRBV9 and TRBJ2-7; 7 bases line up with TRBD1. V gave up 2 bases and J gave up 3 bases; unmatched junction bases: 2. The germline V gene encodes CDR1 SGDLS and CDR2 YYNGEE. The CDR3 has 13 residues.

The chain is built from TRBV7-3 and TRBJ2-3; TRBD2 matches at 11 bases. The V gene's germline CDR1 is SGHTA and CDR2 FQGTGA. V lost 5 bases and J lost 4; bases outside the gene matches: 8. The CDR3 sequence is 16 residues long. The CDR3 DNA follows: TGTGCCAGCAGCCGAACCGGGACTAGCGGCGCAGATACGCAGTATTTT. Protein: CASSRTGTSGADTQYF. The full variable domain, completed using reference TRBV7-3 and TRBJ2-3, is GAGVSQTPSNKVTEKGKYVELRCDPISGHTALYWYRQSLGQGPEFLIYFQGTGAADDSGLPNDRFFAVRPEGSVSTLKIQRTERGDSAVYLCASSRTGTSGADTQYFGPGTRLTVL.

The chain uses TRBV25-1 and TRBJ2-1; D unresolved. The CDR3 is 15 residues long. Germline V gives CDR1 MGHDK, CDR2 SYGVNS. V was trimmed by 3 bases and J by 0 bases, leaving 9 bases between them. This CDR3 is CASSDTELSYNEQFF. As DNA, the CDR3 is TGTGCCAGCAGTGATACTGAGCTCTCCTACAATGAGCAGTTCTTC.